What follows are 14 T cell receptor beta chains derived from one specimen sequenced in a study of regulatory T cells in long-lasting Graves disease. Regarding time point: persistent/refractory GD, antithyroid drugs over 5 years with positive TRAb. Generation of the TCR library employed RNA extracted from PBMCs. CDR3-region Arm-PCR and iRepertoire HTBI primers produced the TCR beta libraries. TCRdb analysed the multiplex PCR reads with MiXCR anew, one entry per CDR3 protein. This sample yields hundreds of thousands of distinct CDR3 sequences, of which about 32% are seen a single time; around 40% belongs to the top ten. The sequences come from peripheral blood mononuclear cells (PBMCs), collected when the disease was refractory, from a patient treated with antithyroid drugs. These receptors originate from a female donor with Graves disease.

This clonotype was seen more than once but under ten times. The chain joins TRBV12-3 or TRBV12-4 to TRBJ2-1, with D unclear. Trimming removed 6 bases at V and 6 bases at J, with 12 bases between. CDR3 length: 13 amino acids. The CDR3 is CASSPGLGNEQFF. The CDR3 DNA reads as TGTGCCAGCAGCCCAGGCCTAGGCAATGAGCAGTTCTTC.

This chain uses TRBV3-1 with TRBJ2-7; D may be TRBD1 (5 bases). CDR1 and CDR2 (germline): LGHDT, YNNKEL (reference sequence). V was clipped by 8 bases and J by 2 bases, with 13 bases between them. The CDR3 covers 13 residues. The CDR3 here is CASGDRHTYEQYF. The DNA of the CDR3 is TGTGCCAGCGGAGACAGACACACCTACGAGCAGTACTTC.

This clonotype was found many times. The CDR3 loop reads CASSRGRMTYEQYF. Here the CDR3 DNA reads TGTGCCAGTAGTAGGGGACGAATGACCTACGAGCAGTACTTC. This chain connects TRBV19 to TRBJ2-7; D may match TRBD1 or TRBD2 (5 bases each). Germline CDR1 is LNHDA and CDR2 is SQIVND (reference sequence). The CDR3 consists of 14 residues. V was shortened by 4 bases and J by 2 bases, with 12 bases between the two germline ends.

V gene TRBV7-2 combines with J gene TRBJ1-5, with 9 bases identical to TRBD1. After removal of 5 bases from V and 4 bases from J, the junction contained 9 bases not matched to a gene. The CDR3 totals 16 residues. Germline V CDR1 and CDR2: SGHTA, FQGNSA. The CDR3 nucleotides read TGTGCCAGCAGCCCTCAGACCGGGACAGGGAATCAGCCCCAGCATTTT. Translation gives CASSPQTGTGNQPQHF.

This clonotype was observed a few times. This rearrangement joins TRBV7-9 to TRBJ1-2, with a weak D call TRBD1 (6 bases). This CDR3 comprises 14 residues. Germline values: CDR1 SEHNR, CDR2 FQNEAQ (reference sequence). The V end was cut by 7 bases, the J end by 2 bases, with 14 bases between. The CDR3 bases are TGTGCCAGCAACCCAGGGGTAATGAACTATGGCTACACCTTC. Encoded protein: CASNPGVMNYGYTF.

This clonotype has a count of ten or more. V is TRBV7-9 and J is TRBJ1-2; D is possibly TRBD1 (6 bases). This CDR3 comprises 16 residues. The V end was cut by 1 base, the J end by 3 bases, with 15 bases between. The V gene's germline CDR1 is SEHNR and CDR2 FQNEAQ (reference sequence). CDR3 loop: CASSLGLAGADYGYTF. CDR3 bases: TGTGCCAGCAGCTTAGGTCTGGCAGGGGCGGACTATGGCTACACCTTC.

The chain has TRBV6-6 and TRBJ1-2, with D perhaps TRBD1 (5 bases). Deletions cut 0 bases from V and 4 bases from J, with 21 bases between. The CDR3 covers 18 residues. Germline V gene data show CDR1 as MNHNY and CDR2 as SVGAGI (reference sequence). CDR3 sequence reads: CASSYSGGWGSSGYGYTF. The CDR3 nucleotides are TGTGCCAGCAGTTACTCGGGGGGGTGGGGCAGCTCCGGCTATGGCTACACCTTC.

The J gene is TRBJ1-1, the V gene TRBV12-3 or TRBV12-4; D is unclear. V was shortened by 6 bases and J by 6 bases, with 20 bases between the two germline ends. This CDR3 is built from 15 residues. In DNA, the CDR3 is TGTGCCAGCAGCTCTATCTCCGCGGGCCGGGCTGAAGCTTTCTTT. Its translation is CASSSISAGRAEAFF.

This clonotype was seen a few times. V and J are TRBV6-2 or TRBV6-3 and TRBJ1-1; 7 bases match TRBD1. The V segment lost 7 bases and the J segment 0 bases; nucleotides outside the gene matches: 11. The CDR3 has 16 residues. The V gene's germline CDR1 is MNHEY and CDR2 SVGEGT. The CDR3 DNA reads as TGTGCCAGCAACCCAAGGACAGGCAGAATGAACACTGAAGCTTTCTTT. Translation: CASNPRTGRMNTEAFF.

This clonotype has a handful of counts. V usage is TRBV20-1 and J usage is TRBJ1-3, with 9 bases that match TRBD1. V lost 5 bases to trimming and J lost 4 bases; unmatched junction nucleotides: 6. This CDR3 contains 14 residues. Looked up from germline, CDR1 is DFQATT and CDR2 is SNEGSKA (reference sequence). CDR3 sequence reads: CSARDRVQGNTIYF. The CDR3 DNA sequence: TGCAGTGCTCGGGACAGGGTGCAAGGAAACACCATATATTTT.

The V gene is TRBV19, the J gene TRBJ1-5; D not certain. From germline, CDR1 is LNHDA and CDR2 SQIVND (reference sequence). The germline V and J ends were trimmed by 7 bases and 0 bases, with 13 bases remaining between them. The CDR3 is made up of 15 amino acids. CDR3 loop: CASNWGSSSNQPQHF. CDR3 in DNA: TGTGCCAGTAATTGGGGTAGCAGTAGCAATCAGCCCCAGCATTTT.

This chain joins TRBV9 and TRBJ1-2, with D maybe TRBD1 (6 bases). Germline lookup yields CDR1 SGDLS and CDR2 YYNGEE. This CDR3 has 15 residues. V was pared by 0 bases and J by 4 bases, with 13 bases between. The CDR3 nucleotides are TGTGCCAGCAGCGTAGGTGCCAGGGGCTCCTATGGCTACACCTTC. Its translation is CASSVGARGSYGYTF.

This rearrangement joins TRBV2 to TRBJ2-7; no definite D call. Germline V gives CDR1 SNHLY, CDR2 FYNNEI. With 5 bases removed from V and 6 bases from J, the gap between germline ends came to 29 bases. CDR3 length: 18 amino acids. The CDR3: CASSPSLSYLRADFEQYF. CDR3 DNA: TGTGCCAGCAGTCCTTCCCTATCCTACCTCCGGGCGGATTTCGAGCAGTACTTC. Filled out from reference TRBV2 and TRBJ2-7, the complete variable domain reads EPEVTQTPSHQVTQMGQEVILRCVPISNHLYFYWYRQILGQKVEFLVSFYNNEISEKSEIFDDQFSVERPDGSNFTLKIRSTKLEDSAMYFCASSPSLSYLRADFEQYFGPGTRLTVT.

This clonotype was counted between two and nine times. CDR3 coding DNA: TGTGCCAGCAGTAGACAGGGGGAGACCTACGAGCAGTACTTC. Translation: CASSRQGETYEQYF. The V call is TRBV27, the J call TRBJ2-7; 9 bases are shared with TRBD1. J was trimmed by 2 bases and V by 5 bases; bases with no gene match: 4. This CDR3 has 14 residues. Germline CDR1 reads MNHEY; CDR2 reads SMNVEV (reference sequence).